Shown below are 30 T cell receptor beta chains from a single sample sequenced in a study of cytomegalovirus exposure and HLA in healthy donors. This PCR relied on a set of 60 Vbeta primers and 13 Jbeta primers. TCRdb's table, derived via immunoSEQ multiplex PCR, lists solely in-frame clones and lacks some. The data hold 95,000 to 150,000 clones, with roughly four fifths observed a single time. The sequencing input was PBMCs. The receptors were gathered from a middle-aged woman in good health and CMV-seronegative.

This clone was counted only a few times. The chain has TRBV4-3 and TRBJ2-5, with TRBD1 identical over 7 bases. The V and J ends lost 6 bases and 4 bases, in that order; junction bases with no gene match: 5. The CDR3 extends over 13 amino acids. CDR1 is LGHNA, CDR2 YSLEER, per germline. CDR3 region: CASSPRQGETQYF. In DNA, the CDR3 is TGCGCCAGCAGTCCTCGACAGGGAGAGACCCAGTACTTC.

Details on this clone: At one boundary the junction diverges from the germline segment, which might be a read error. CDR3: CSSRPVGTSSHNEQFF. CDR3 DNA sequence: TGTTCCAGCAGACCGGTCGGGACTAGCAGTCACAATGAGCAGTTCTTC. The chain carries TRBV7-9 and TRBJ2-1; 9 bases agree with TRBD2. This CDR3 has 16 residues. Germline V gives CDR1 SEHNR, CDR2 FQNEAQ (reference sequence).

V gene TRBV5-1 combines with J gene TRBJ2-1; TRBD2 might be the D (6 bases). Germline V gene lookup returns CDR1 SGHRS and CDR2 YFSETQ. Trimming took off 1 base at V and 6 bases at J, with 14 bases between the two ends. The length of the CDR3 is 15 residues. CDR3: CASSLSVGSGNEQFF. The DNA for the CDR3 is TGCGCCAGCAGCTTGTCCGTCGGGAGCGGCAATGAGCAGTTCTTC.

CDR3 nucleotide sequence: TGTGCCAGCAGCTTAGTAGATGGTTACGAGCAGTACTTC. It specifies CASSLVDGYEQYF. The chain combines TRBV11-3 with TRBJ2-7; no firm D call. V lost 1 base to trimming and J lost 4 bases, with 8 bases between them. Germline lookup yields CDR1 SGHNT and CDR2 YENEEA. CDR3 size: 13 residues.

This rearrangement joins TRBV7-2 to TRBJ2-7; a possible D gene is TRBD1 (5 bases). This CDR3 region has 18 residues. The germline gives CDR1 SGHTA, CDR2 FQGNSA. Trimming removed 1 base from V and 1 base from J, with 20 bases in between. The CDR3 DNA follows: TGTGCCAGCAGCTTAGAGGTCAGGGTCCCTTCCCCATCCTACGAGCAGTACTTC. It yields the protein CASSLEVRVPSPSYEQYF. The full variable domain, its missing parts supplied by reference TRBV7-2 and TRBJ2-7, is GAGVSQSPSNKVTEKGKDVELRCDPISGHTALYWYRQSLGQGLEFLIYFQGNSAPDKSGLPSDRFSAERTGGSVSTLTIQRTQQEDSAVYLCASSLEVRVPSPSYEQYFGPGTRLTVT.

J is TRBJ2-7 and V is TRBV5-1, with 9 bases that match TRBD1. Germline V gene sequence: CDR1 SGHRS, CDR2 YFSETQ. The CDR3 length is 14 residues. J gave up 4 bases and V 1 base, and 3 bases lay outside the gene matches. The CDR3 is CASSLTGGAYEQYF. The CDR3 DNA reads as TGCGCCAGCAGCTTGACAGGGGGCGCGTACGAGCAGTACTTC. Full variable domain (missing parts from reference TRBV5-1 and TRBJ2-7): KAGVTQTPRYLIKTRGQQVTLSCSPISGHRSVSWYQQTPGQGLQFLFEYFSETQRNKGNFPGRFSGRQFSNSRSEMNVSTLELGDSALYLCASSLTGGAYEQYFGPGTRLTVT.

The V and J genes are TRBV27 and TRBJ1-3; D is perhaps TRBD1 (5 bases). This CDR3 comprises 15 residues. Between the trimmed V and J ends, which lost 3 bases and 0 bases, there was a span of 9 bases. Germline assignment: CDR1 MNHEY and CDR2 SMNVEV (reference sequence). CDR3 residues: CASSFIDSSGNTIYF. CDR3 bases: TGTGCCAGCAGTTTCATAGACAGCTCTGGAAACACCATATATTTT.

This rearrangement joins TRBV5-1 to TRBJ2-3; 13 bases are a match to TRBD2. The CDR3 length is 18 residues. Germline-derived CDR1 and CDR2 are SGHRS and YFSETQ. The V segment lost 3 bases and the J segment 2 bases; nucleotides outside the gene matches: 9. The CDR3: CASSWTSGRIRNTDTQYF. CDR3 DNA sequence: TGCGCCAGCAGCTGGACTAGCGGGAGAATCAGAAACACAGATACGCAGTATTTT.

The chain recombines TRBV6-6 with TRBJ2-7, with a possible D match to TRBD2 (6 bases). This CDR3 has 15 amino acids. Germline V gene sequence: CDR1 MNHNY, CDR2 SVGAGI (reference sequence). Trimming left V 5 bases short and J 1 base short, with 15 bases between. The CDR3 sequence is CASSTRGLTSYEQYF. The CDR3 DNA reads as TGTGCCAGCAGTACGCGGGGACTCACTTCCTACGAGCAGTACTTC.

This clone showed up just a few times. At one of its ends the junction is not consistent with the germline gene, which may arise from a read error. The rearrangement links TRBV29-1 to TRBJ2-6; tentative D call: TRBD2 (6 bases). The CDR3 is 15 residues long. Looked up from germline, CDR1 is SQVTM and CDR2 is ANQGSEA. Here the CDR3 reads CSVSRESSGANGLTF. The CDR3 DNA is TGCAGCGTTTCTCGGGAGAGCTCTGGGGCCAACGGCCTGACTTTC.

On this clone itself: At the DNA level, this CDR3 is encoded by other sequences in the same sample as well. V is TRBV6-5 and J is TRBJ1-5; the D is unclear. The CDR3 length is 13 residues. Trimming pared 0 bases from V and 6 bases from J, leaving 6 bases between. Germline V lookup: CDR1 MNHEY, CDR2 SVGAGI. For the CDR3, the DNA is TGTGCCAGCAGTTACTCGCGGGGTCAGCCCCAGCATTTT. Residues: CASSYSRGQPQHF.

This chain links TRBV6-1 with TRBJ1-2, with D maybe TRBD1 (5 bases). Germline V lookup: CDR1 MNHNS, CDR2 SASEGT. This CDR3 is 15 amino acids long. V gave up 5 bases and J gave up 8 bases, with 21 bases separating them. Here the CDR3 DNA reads TGTGCCAGCAGTCTTGCCTTCGGGGGGGGTGTGGGCTACACCTTC. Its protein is CASSLAFGGGVGYTF.

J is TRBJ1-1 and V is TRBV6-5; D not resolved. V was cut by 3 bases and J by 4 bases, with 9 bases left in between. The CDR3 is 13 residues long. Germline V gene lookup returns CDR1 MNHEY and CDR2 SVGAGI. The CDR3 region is CASSYGGSTEAFF. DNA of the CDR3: TGTGCCAGCAGTTATGGAGGGTCCACTGAAGCTTTCTTT.

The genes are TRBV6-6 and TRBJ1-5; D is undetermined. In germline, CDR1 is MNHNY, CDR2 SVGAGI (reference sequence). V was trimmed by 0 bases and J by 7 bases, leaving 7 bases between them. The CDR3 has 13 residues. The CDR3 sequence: CASSYSKEQPQHF. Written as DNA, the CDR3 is TGTGCCAGCAGTTACTCGAAGGAGCAGCCCCAGCATTTT.

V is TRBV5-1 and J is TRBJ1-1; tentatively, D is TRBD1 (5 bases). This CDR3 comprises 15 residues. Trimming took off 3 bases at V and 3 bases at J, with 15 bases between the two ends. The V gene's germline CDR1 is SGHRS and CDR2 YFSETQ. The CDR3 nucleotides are TGCGCCAGCAGCTCGACCGCGCAGGGTGACACTGAAGCTTTCTTT. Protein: CASSSTAQGDTEAFF. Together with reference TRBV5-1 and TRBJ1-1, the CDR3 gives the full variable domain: KAGVTQTPRYLIKTRGQQVTLSCSPISGHRSVSWYQQTPGQGLQFLFEYFSETQRNKGNFPGRFSGRQFSNSRSEMNVSTLELGDSALYLCASSSTAQGDTEAFFGQGTRLTVV.

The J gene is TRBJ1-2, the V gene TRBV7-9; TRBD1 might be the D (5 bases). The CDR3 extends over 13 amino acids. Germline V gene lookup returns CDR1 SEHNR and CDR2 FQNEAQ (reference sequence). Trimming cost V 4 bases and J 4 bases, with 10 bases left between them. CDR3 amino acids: CASSSWTPYGYTF. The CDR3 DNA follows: TGTGCCAGCAGCTCTTGGACACCCTATGGCTACACCTTC.

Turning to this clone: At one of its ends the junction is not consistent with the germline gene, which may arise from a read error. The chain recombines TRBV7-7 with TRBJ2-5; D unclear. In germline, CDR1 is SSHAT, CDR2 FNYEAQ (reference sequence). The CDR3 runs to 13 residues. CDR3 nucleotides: TGTGCTAGCAGCTTATCAGGAATTGAGACCCAGTACTTC. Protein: CASSLSGIETQYF. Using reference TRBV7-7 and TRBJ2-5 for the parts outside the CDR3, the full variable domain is GAGVSQSPRYKVTKRGQDVTLRCDPISSHATLYWYQQALGQGPEFLTYFNYEAQPDKSGLPSDRFSAERPEGSISTLTIQRTEQRDSAMYRCASSLSGIETQYFGPGTRLLVL.

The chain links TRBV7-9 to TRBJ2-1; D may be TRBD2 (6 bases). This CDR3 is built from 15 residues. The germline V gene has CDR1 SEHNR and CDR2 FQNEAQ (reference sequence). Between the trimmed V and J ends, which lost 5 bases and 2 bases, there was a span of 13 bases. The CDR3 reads CASSPISGPYNEQFF. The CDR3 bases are TGTGCCAGCAGCCCCATTAGCGGACCCTACAATGAGCAGTTCTTC. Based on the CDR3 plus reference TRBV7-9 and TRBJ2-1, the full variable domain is DTGVSQNPRHKITKRGQNVTFRCDPISEHNRLYWYRQTLGQGPEFLTYFQNEAQLEKSRLLSDRFSAERPKGSFSTLEIQRTEQGDSAMYLCASSPISGPYNEQFFGPGTRLTVL.

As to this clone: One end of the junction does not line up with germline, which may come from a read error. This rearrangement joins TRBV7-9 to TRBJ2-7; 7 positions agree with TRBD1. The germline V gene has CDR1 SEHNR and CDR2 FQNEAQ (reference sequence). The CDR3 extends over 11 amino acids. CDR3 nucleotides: TGTTCCAGCACCCCGGACAGGCTGGAGTACTTC. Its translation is CSSTPDRLEYF.

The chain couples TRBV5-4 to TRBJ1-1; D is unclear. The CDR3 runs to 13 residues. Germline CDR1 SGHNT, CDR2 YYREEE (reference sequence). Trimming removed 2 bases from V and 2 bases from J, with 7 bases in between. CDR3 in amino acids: CASSLSLNTEAFF. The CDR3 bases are TGTGCCAGCAGCTTATCCCTAAACACTGAAGCTTTCTTT.

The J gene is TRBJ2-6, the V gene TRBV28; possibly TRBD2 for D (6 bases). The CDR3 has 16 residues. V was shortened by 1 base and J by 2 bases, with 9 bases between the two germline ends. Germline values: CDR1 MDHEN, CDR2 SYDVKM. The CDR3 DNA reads TGTGCCAGCAGTTTATTAGGAGGGGCTGGGGCCAACGTCCTGACTTTC. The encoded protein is CASSLLGGAGANVLTF. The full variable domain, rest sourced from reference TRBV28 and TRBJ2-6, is DVKVTQSSRYLVKRTGEKVFLECVQDMDHENMFWYRQDPGLGLRLIYFSYDVKMKEKGDIPEGYSVSREKKERFSLILESASTNQTSMYLCASSLLGGAGANVLTFGAGSRLTVL.

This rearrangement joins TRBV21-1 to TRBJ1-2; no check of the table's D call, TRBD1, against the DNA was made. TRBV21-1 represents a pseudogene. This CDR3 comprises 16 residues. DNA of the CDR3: TGTGCCAGCAGCAAAGGGGGGCAGGTCTCGCGATATGGCTACACCTTC. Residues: CASSKGGQVSRYGYTF.

CDR3 coding DNA: TGCGCCAGCAGCAAGTTGTGGACAGCTACTGGGGCCAACGTCCTGACTTTC. Translation: CASSKLWTATGANVLTF. This sequence joins TRBV5-1 and TRBJ2-6, with D tentatively TRBD1 (6 bases). Germline V gene lookup returns CDR1 SGHRS and CDR2 YFSETQ. The germline V and J ends were trimmed by 4 bases and 2 bases, with 16 bases remaining between them. The CDR3 runs 17 residues. The whole variable domain, remainder taken from reference TRBV5-1 and TRBJ2-6, is KAGVTQTPRYLIKTRGQQVTLSCSPISGHRSVSWYQQTPGQGLQFLFEYFSETQRNKGNFPGRFSGRQFSNSRSEMNVSTLELGDSALYLCASSKLWTATGANVLTFGAGSRLTVL.

This CDR3 is CASSLSTTGNYGYTF. DNA of the CDR3: TGTGCCAGCAGCTTGTCCACTACAGGGAACTATGGCTACACCTTC. The chain carries TRBV5-5 and TRBJ1-2; possible D gene TRBD1, 6 bases. Germline CDR1 reads SGHKS; CDR2 reads YYEKEE (reference sequence). CDR3 length: 15 amino acids. The V and J ends lost 1 base and 2 bases respectively, with 12 bases between them.

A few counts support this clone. This CDR3 reads CASSLWGRVSDTEAFF. DNA for the CDR3: TGTGCCAGCAGCTTATGGGGGCGGGTAAGCGACACTGAAGCTTTCTTT. The rearrangement joins TRBV7-2 to TRBJ1-1; tentative D call: TRBD1 (6 bases). The CDR3 is 16 amino acids. V shed 2 bases and J shed 3 bases, with 16 bases lying between them. Looked up from germline, CDR1 is SGHTA and CDR2 is FQGNSA. The full variable domain, completed using reference TRBV7-2 and TRBJ1-1, is GAGVSQSPSNKVTEKGKDVELRCDPISGHTALYWYRQSLGQGLEFLIYFQGNSAPDKSGLPSDRFSAERTGGSVSTLTIQRTQQEDSAVYLCASSLWGRVSDTEAFFGQGTRLTVV.

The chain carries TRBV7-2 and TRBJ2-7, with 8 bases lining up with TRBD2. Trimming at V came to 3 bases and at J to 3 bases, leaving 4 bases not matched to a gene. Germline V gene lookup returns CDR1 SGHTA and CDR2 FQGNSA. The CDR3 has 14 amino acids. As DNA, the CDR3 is TGTGCCAGCAGCTTCACTAGCGGAGACTACGAGCAGTACTTC. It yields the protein CASSFTSGDYEQYF.

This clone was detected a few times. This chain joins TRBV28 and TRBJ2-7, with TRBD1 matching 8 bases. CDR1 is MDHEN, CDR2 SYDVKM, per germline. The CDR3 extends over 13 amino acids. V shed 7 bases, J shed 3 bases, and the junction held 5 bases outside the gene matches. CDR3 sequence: CASTGTGNYEQYF. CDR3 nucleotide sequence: TGTGCCAGCACCGGGACAGGAAACTACGAGCAGTACTTC.

The CDR3 loop reads CASSVPQGAFEAFF. CDR3 DNA sequence: TGTGCCAGCTCAGTCCCACAGGGGGCATTTGAAGCTTTCTTT. The genes are TRBV18 and TRBJ1-1; TRBD1 matches at 9 bases. The CDR3 has 14 amino acids. Trimming took 5 bases from V and 7 from J; bases not matched to a gene: 8. In germline, CDR1 is KGHSH, CDR2 LQKENI.

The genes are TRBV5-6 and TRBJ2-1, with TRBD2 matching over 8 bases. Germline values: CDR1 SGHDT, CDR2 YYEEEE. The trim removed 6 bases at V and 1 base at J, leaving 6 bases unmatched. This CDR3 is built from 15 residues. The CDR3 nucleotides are TGTGCCAGCATCTATAAGCGGGAGTCCTACAATGAGCAGTTCTTC. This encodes CASIYKRESYNEQFF.

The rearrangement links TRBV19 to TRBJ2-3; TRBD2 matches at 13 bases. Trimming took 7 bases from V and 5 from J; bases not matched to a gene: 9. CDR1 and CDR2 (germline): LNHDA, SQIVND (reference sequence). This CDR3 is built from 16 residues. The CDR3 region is CASTETSGRALDTQYF. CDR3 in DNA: TGTGCCAGTACCGAAACTAGCGGGAGGGCCTTAGATACGCAGTATTTT.